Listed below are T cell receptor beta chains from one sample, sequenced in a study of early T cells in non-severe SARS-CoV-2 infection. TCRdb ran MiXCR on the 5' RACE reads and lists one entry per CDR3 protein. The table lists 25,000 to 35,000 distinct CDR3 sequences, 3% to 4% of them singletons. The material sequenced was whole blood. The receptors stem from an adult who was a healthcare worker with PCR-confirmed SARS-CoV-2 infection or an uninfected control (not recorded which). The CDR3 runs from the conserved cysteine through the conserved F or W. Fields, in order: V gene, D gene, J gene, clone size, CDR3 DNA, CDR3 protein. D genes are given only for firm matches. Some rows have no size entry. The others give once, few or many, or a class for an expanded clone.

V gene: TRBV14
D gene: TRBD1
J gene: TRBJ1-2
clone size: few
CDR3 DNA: TGTGCCAGCACACCTCTGGACAGGCCGAGCTATGGCTACACCTTC
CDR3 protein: CASTPLDRPSYGYTF

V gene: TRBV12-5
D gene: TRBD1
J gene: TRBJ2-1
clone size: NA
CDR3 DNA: TGTGCTAGTGGCAAGGACAGGGGCGAGGTCTACAATGAGCAGTTCTTC
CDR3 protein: CASGKDRGEVYNEQFF

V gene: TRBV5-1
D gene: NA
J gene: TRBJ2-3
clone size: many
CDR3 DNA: TGCGCCAGCAGCCGGCACAGGGAGGGGGGTACGCAGTATTTT
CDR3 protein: CASSRHREGGTQYF

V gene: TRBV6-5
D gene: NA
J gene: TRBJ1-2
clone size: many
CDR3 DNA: TGTGCCAGCAGAAGACCCGGCGCCTATGGCTACACCTTC
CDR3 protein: CASRRPGAYGYTF

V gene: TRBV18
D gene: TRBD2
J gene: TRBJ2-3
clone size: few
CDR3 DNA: TGTGCCAGCTCACCAGGGACTAGCGTTACGCAGTATTTT
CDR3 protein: CASSPGTSVTQYF

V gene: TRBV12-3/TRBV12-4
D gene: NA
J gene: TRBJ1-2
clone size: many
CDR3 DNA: TGTGCCAGCAGTTTTCCGCCGGCAGCTAATAACTATGGCTACACCTTC
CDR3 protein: CASSFPPAANNYGYTF

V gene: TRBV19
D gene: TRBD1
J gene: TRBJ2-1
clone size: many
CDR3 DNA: TGTGCCAGTAGTAATCTAACTACAGGGGGGAATGAGCAGTTCTTC
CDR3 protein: CASSNLTTGGNEQFF

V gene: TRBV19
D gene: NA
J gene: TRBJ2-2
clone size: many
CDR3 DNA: TGTGCCAGCGAACGCGGGACACAAAACACCGGGGAGCTGTTTTTT
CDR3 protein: CASERGTQNTGELFF

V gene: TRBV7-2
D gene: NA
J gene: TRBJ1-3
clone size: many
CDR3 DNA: TGTGCCAGCAGCTTAGTGGCAGCTAGCTCTGGAAACACCATATATTTT
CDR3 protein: CASSLVAASSGNTIYF

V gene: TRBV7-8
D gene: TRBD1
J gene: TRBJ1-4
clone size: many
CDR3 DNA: TGTGCCAGCTCTGGCAGGGACAGAGAAAAACTGTTTTTT
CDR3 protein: CASSGRDREKLFF

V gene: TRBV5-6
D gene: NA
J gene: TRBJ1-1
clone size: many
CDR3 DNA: TGTGCCAGCAGCCGCTCGGCGGTTACTACGGAAGCTTTCTTT
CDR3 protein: CASSRSAVTTEAFF

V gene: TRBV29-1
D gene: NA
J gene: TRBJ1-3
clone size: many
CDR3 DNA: TGCAGCGGTCAGTTTGTAGCTGGAAACACCATATATTTT
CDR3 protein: CSGQFVAGNTIYF

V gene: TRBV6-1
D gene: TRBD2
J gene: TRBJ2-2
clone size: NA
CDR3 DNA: TGTGGCACTAGCGGATACACCGGGGAGCTGTTTTTT
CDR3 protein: CGTSGYTGELFF

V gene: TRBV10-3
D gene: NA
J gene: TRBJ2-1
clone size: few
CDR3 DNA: TGTGCCATCAGTGAGTCGATCGGGGGCTCCTACAATGAGCAGTTCTTC
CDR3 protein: CAISESIGGSYNEQFF

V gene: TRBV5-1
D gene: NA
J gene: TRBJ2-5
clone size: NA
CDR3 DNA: TGCGCCAGCAGTTTTTCATCCCCAGGGGAGACCCAGTACTTC
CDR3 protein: CASSFSSPGETQYF

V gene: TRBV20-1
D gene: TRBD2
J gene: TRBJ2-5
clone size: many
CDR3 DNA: TGCAGTGCTGAGCGGGGGGACGAGACCCAGTACTTC
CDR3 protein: CSAERGDETQYF

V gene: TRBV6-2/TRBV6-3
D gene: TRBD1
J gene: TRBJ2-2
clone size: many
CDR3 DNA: TGTGCCAGCAGGGTAAACACAGGGGGCAACACCGGGGAGCTGTTTTTT
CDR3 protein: CASRVNTGGNTGELFF

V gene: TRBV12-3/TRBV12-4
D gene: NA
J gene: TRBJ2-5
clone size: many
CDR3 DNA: TGTGCCAGCAGTTTGGGCGGGATCGGCCAAGAGACCCAGTACTTC
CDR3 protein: CASSLGGIGQETQYF

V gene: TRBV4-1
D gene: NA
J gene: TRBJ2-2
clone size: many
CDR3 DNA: TGCGCCAGCAGCCAAGGGGCAGGGTACGGGGAGCTGTTTTTT
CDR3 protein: CASSQGAGYGELFF

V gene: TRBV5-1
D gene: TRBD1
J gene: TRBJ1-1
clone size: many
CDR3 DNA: TGCGCCAGCAGCTGGGCAGGGGGCGTCGCTGAAGCTTTCTTT
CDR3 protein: CASSWAGGVAEAFF

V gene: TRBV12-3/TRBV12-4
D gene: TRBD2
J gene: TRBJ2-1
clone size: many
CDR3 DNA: TGTGCCAGCAGTTTAGGGGCTAGCGGGGTGGTGGAGCAGTTCTTC
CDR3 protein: CASSLGASGVVEQFF

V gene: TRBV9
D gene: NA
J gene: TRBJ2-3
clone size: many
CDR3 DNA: TGTGCCAGCAGCGGGGGGTACAGCTTTAACACAGATACGCAGTATTTT
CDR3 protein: CASSGGYSFNTDTQYF

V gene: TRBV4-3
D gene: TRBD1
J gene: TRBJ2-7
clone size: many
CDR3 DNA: TGCGCCAGCAGCCCCGGGACAGGGACCTACGAGCAGTACTTC
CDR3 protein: CASSPGTGTYEQYF

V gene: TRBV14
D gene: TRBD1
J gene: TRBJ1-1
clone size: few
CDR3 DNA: TGTGCCAGCAGCCTAAAAACCGGGACAGGGTTCACTGAAGCTTTCTTT
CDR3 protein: CASSLKTGTGFTEAFF

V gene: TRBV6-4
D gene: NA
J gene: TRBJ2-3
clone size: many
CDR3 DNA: TGTGCCAGCAGTGCGTTGGGGGCTGCAGATACGCAGTATTTT
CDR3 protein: CASSALGAADTQYF

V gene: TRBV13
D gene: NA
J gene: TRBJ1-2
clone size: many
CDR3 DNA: TGTGCCAGCAGCTTAGAGGATGGCTACACCTTC
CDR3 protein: CASSLEDGYTF

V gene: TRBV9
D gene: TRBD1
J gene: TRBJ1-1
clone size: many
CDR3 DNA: TGTGCCAACCGGGACAGGGTTCTTTCGGTCACTGAAGCTTTCTTT
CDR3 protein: CANRDRVLSVTEAFF

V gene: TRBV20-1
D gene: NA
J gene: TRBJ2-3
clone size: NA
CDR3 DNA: TGCAGTGCTAGACTCATGGGGGCAGATACGCAGTATTTT
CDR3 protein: CSARLMGADTQYF

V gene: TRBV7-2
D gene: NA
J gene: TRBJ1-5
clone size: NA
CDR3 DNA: TGTGCCAGCAGCTTAGGGGGCAGGAGCAATCAGCCCCAGCATTTT
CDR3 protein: CASSLGGRSNQPQHF

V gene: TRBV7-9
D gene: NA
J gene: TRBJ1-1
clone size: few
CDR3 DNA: TGTGCCAGCACCATAGGGGACGCCGGGTACACTGAAGCTTTCTTT
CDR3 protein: CASTIGDAGYTEAFF

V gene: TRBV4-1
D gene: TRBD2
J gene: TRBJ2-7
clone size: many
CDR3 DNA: TGCGCCAGCAGCCACGGTACCCTAGCGGGTTTCTACGAGCAGTACTTC
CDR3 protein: CASSHGTLAGFYEQYF

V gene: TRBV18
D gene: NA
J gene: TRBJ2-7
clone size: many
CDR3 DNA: TGTGCCAGCTCACCACTCTCCTACGAGCAGTACTTC
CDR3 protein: CASSPLSYEQYF

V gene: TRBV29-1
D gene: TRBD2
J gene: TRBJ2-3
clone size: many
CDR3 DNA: TGCAGCGACACACCGAACGGACTAGCGGGAGATGGGGCAGATACGCAGTATTTT
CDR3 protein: CSDTPNGLAGDGADTQYF

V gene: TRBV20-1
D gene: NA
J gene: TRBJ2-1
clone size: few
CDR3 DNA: TGCAGTGCTAGAGACAGGGTGGTGAACAATGAGCAGTTCTTC
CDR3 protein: CSARDRVVNNEQFF

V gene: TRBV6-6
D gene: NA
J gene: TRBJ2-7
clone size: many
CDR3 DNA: TGTGCCAGCAGTTACTCGAGGGGAACCTACGAGCAGTACTTC
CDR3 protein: CASSYSRGTYEQYF

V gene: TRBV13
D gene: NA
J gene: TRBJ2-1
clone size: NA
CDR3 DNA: TGTGCCAGCAGTGGGGGAATAGGTGAGCAGTTCTTC
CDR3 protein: CASSGGIGEQFF

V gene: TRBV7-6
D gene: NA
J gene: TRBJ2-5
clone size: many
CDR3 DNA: TGTGCCAGCAGCTTGGGACGGGGGAGCGAGACCCAGTACTTC
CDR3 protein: CASSLGRGSETQYF

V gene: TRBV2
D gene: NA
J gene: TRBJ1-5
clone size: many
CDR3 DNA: TGTGCCAGCAGGGGGAGGCTAGTTCAGCCCCAGCATTTT
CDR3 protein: CASRGRLVQPQHF

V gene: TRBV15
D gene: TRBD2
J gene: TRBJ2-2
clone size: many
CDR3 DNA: TGTGCCACCAGCAGAGATGGAGCGGGAGGACTTACCGGGGAGCTGTTTTTT
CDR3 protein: CATSRDGAGGLTGELFF

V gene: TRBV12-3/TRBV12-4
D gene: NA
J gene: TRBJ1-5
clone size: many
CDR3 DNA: TGTGCCAGCACCAGCAGCGGGGCTCATCGGCCCCAGCATTTT
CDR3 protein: CASTSSGAHRPQHF

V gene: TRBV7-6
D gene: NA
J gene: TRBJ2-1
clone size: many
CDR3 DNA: TGTGCCAGCAGCGGCCGACAGACCTACAATGAGCAGTTCTTC
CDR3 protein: CASSGRQTYNEQFF

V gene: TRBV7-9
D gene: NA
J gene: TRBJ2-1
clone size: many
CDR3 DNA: TGTGCCAGCAGCCCGCAGGGCATACACAATGAGCAGTTCTTC
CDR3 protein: CASSPQGIHNEQFF

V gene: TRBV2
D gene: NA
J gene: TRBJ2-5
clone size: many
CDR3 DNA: TGTGCCAGCAGTGCTTCCCGTATACAAGAGACCCAGTACTTC
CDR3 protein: CASSASRIQETQYF

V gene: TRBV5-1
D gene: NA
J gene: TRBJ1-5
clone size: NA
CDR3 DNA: TGCGCCAGCAGCTACGGACTAGATGATCAGCCCCAGCATTTT
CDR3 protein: CASSYGLDDQPQHF

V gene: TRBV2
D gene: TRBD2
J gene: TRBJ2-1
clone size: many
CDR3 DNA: TGTGCCAGCAGTGGACTAGCGGGGAGCTCCTACAATGAGCAGTTCTTC
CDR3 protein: CASSGLAGSSYNEQFF

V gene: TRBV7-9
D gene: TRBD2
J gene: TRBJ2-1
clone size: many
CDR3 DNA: TGTGCCAGCAGCCGGACTAGCGGGAGCGAGCAGTTCTTC
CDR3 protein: CASSRTSGSEQFF

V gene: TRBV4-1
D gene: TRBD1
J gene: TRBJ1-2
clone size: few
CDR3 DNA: TGCGCCAGCAGCCAAGAAGGGGGCCTGGAGTATGGCTACACCTTC
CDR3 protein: CASSQEGGLEYGYTF

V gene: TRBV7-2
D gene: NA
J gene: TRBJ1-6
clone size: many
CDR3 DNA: TGTGCCAGCAGCTTAGAGGGGGTTACGGTTGGAAATTCACCCCTCCACTTT
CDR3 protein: CASSLEGVTVGNSPLHF

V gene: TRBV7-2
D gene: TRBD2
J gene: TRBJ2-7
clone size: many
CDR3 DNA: TGTGCCAGCAGCTCAGCCGGGGGGAGGACCTACGAGCAGTACTTC
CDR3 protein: CASSSAGGRTYEQYF

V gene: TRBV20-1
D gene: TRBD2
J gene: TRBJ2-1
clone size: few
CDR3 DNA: TGCAGTGCTGAACTAGCGTCAAATGAGCAGTTCTTC
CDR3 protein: CSAELASNEQFF

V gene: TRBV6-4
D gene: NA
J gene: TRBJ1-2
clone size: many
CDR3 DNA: TGTGCCAGCAGTGACTCGGCAGGGAGCGTCTATGGCTACACCTTC
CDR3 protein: CASSDSAGSVYGYTF

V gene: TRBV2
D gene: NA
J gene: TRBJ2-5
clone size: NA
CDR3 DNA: TGTGCCAGCAGTGTCCTCCCCGAAGAGACCCAGTACTTC
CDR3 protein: CASSVLPEETQYF

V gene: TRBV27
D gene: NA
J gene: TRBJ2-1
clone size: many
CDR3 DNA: TGTGCCAGCAGTTCATCCCAGGGGGGTCACAGCTCCTACAATGAGCAGTTCTTC
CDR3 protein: CASSSSQGGHSSYNEQFF

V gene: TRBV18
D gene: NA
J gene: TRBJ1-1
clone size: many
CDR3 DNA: TGTGCCAGCTCACCGCGGCGGGTCAACACTGAAGCTTTCTTT
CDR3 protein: CASSPRRVNTEAFF

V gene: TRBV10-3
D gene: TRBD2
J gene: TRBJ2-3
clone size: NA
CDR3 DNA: TGTGCCATCAGGTCAGCGGGAGCCGTTGATACGCAGTATTTT
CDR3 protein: CAIRSAGAVDTQYF